A single sample is the source of the 26 T cell receptor beta chains below, sequenced in a study of shared clonotypes between healthy human individuals (dated by TCRdb to 2019 to 2021). CD8 naive samples consisted of CD45RO-negative cells that were positively selected for CCR7, yielding a CD45RA+CCR7+ population without TemRA cells. Libraries were made using the immunoSEQ multiplex PCR assay. What TCRdb holds here is the immuneACCESS table cut down to in-frame rearrangements. Part of the clones is not present; checked against another copy, under half of the missing clones reflect an unresolved V gene, and the others are unexplained. This sample gives millions of clones in total; more than 85% of them show up just once. 1.5% to 2% of the sample is held by the ten biggest clonotypes. Input material: naive CD8+ T cells from PBMCs. The cell subset or site label on this specimen signifies: CD45RA+CCR7+. The receptors here all came from a man between 18 and 35 years old in good health. Some clones in this sample may be carry-over from other donors' samples.

The sample holds one count of this clone. This chain joins TRBV5-1 and TRBJ1-2; maybe TRBD1 (6 bases). The CDR3 covers 13 residues. Trimming stripped 5 bases from V and 3 bases from J, with 11 bases between. The V gene's germline CDR1 is SGHRS and CDR2 YFSETQ. The CDR3 loop is CASSWTDDYGYTF. DNA for the CDR3: TGCGCCAGCAGTTGGACAGACGACTATGGCTACACCTTC.

The J gene is TRBJ2-7, the V gene TRBV27; TRBD2 matches at 9 bases. The CDR3 loop spans 14 amino acids. The V gene end was trimmed by 10 bases and the J gene end by 6 bases; junction bases not matched to a gene: 13. Germline CDR1 MNHEY, CDR2 SMNVEV (reference sequence). CDR3 in amino acids: CATLRLAGSGEQYF. In DNA, the CDR3 is TGTGCCACTCTGCGGCTAGCGGGATCTGGCGAGCAGTACTTC.

This clone was seen only a few times. It may be a read error: a sequence one base away is much more abundant. This sample includes further DNA sequences coding for the same CDR3. The chain links TRBV9 to TRBJ1-1; D remains ambiguous. The V end lost 0 bases, the J end lost 1 base, and 4 bases lay between the germline ends. Germline assignment: CDR1 SGDLS and CDR2 YYNGEE. This CDR3 comprises 13 residues. In nucleotides, the CDR3 is TGTGCCAGCAGCGTAGGGGAGAACACTGAAGCTTTCTTT. Residues: CASSVGENTEAFF.

The CDR3 sequence: CASSWTSGYTGELFF. In DNA, the CDR3 is TGTGCCAGCAGCTGGACTAGCGGTTACACCGGGGAGCTGTTTTTT. The rearrangement joins TRBV7-8 to TRBJ2-2, with TRBD2 matching over 10 bases. With V trimmed by 4 bases and J by 3 bases, 2 bases remained unmatched. The CDR3 is 15 residues long. Germline-derived CDR1 and CDR2 are SGHVS and FQNEAQ.

The V and J genes are TRBV19 and TRBJ1-4; D is ambiguous. Germline loops: CDR1 LNHDA, CDR2 SQIVND (reference sequence). The CDR3 sequence is 17 residues long. Trimming removed 0 bases from V and 6 bases from J, with 17 bases in between. The CDR3 region is CASSIDTVGVDYEKLFF. DNA of the CDR3: TGTGCCAGTAGTATAGATACTGTCGGGGTCGACTATGAAAAACTGTTTTTT.

J is TRBJ2-7 and V is TRBV7-8; 7 bases agree with TRBD1. This CDR3 region has 14 residues. V gave up 1 base and J gave up 6 bases; unmatched junction bases: 6. Germline lookup yields CDR1 SGHVS and CDR2 FQNEAQ. CDR3 region: CASSLDRGVIEQYF. The CDR3 bases are TGTGCCAGCAGCTTAGACAGGGGAGTCATCGAGCAGTACTTC.

The chain joins TRBV14 to TRBJ1-1, with TRBD1 matching 8 bases. Germline V lookup: CDR1 SGHDN, CDR2 FVKESK. Trimming removed 5 bases from V and 2 bases from J; junction bases left unmatched: 13. CDR3 size: 17 residues. CDR3 DNA sequence: TGTGCCAGCAGCAAACCACCGGGACAGGATACCAACACTGAAGCTTTCTTT. It translates to CASSKPPGQDTNTEAFF.

The CDR3 sequence is CASSSKQGTEAFF. DNA of the CDR3: TGTGCCAGCAGTTCCAAACAGGGTACTGAAGCTTTCTTT. This rearrangement joins TRBV27 to TRBJ1-1; TRBD1 might be the D (6 bases). Trimming removed 4 bases at V and 5 bases at J, with 11 bases between. The CDR3 has 13 residues. The germline CDR1 and CDR2 sequences are MNHEY and SMNVEV (reference sequence).

The chain recombines TRBV28 with TRBJ2-7; D gene ambiguous. Germline CDR1 MDHEN, CDR2 SYDVKM. V dropped 1 base and J dropped 1 base, with 11 bases sitting between them. The CDR3 length is 15 residues. CDR3 nucleotides: TGTGCCAGCAGTTTATTCTCAGGACGGTCCTACGAGCAGTACTTC. Protein product: CASSLFSGRSYEQYF.

As for this clone: Other DNA sequences in the sample encode the same CDR3. This chain connects TRBV5-1 to TRBJ1-5; 9 bases agree with TRBD1. With 4 bases clipped from V and 0 bases from J, the junction kept 2 bases outside the gene matches. In germline, CDR1 is SGHRS, CDR2 YFSETQ. The CDR3 contains 15 residues. The CDR3 DNA reads as TGCGCCAGCAGCGCGGGACAGGGTAGCAATCAGCCCCAGCATTTT. Its protein product is CASSAGQGSNQPQHF.

The chain is built from TRBV5-4 and TRBJ2-3; D is undetermined. CDR3 size: 12 residues. Trimming shortened V by 4 bases and J by 11 bases, and 14 bases separated the two germline ends. Germline CDR1 and CDR2: SGHNT and YYREEE (reference sequence). The CDR3 sequence is CASSHSSDWQYF. The CDR3 nucleotides are TGTGCCAGCAGCCATTCCTCCGATTGGCAGTATTTT.

This clone occurred a few times. The rearrangement links TRBV29-1 to TRBJ1-1; D ambiguous. V was shortened by 4 bases and J by 5 bases, with 8 bases between the two germline ends. Germline assignment: CDR1 SQVTM and CDR2 ANQGSEA. The CDR3 covers 11 residues. CDR3 coding DNA: TGCAGCGTTGTAGCGGGTACTGAAGCTTTCTTT. It yields the protein CSVVAGTEAFF.

The rearrangement links TRBV7-8 to TRBJ1-2; D unclear. The V and J ends lost 5 bases and 2 bases respectively, with 9 bases between them. Germline loops: CDR1 SGHVS, CDR2 FQNEAQ. The CDR3 runs 13 residues. In DNA form, the CDR3 reads TGTGCCAGCAGCCCTCTTAAAAACTATGGCTACACCTTC. Translating gives CASSPLKNYGYTF.

CDR3: CASSLQGYNSPLHF. The DNA for the CDR3 is TGTGCCAGCAGCCTACAGGGGTATAATTCACCCCTCCACTTT. The rearrangement links TRBV28 to TRBJ1-6; 7 nucleotides match TRBD1. The CDR3 contains 14 residues. Germline V gene sequence: CDR1 MDHEN, CDR2 SYDVKM. With 6 bases clipped from V and 4 bases from J, the junction kept 3 bases outside the gene matches.

The gene calls are TRBV15 and TRBJ2-7, with 8 bases matching TRBD1. The CDR3 is 14 amino acids. The V gene end was trimmed by 5 bases and the J gene end by 5 bases; junction bases not matched to a gene: 8. Looked up from germline, CDR1 is LNHNV and CDR2 is YYDKDF (reference sequence). The CDR3 loop is CATSGGQGWDEQYF. DNA of the CDR3: TGTGCCACCAGCGGTGGACAGGGCTGGGACGAGCAGTACTTC.

This sequence joins TRBV11-1 and TRBJ2-5; 9 nucleotides align to TRBD2. In germline, CDR1 is SGHAT, CDR2 FQDESV (reference sequence). The V and J ends lost 0 bases and 7 bases, in that order; junction bases with no gene match: 3. The CDR3 loop spans 14 amino acids. This CDR3 reads CASSLAAGGVTQYF. The CDR3, as DNA: TGTGCCAGCAGCTTAGCGGCGGGAGGGGTGACCCAGTACTTC.

J is TRBJ2-2 and V is TRBV5-1; 8 bases agree with TRBD2. From germline, CDR1 is SGHRS and CDR2 YFSETQ. The CDR3 spans 15 residues. J gave up 5 bases and V 3 bases, and 6 bases lay outside the gene matches. CDR3 sequence (DNA): TGCGCCAGCAGCTCTACCGGGACTAGAACCGGGGAGCTGTTTTTT. This sequence encodes CASSSTGTRTGELFF.

This sequence joins TRBV29-1 and TRBJ1-4, with D unresolved. V was pared by 4 bases and J by 2 bases, with 2 bases between. Germline CDR1 SQVTM, CDR2 ANQGSEA. The CDR3 sequence is 11 residues long. In DNA form, the CDR3 reads TGCAGCGTTGCGACTAATGAAAAACTGTTTTTT. This codes for CSVATNEKLFF.

This sequence joins TRBV12-2 and TRBJ1-5; TRBD1, the D gene given by the table, was not confirmed from the DNA. TRBV12-2 is termed a pseudogene. The CDR3 loop spans 15 amino acids. Here the CDR3 reads CASRLRRGQNQPQHF. For the CDR3, the DNA is TGTGCAAGTCGCTTACGCAGGGGGCAGAATCAGCCCCAGCATTTT.

V gene TRBV29-1 combines with J gene TRBJ2-5, with TRBD2 identical over 12 bases. This CDR3 is built from 18 residues. CDR1 and CDR2 (germline): SQVTM, ANQGSEA. Losses at the gene ends were 1 base for V and 4 bases for J; bases not matched to a gene: 13. CDR3 loop: CSVEGQLAGGLWGETQYF. CDR3 in DNA: TGCAGCGTTGAAGGACAACTAGCGGGAGGCCTTTGGGGAGAGACCCAGTACTTC. Supplemented by reference TRBV29-1 and TRBJ2-5, the full variable domain reads SAVISQKPSRDICQRGTSLTIQCQVDSQVTMMFWYRQQPGQSLTLIATANQGSEATYESGFVIDKFPISRPNLTFSTLTVSNMSPEDSSIYLCSVEGQLAGGLWGETQYFGPGTRLLVL.

This sequence joins TRBV7-9 and TRBJ2-1; 11 bases fit TRBD2. CDR3 length equals 18 residues. V shed 7 bases, J shed 0 bases, and the junction held 11 bases outside the gene matches. The germline V gene has CDR1 SEHNR and CDR2 FQNEAQ (reference sequence). The CDR3 loop reads CASTNTSGSGGSYNEQFF. The CDR3 DNA sequence: TGTGCCAGCACGAATACTAGCGGGAGCGGGGGCTCCTACAATGAGCAGTTCTTC.

This clone was found once. It may be a read error: a sequence one base away is much more abundant. This same CDR3 is encoded by further DNA sequences in the sample. This chain uses TRBV13 with TRBJ1-1; possible D gene TRBD1, 5 bases. This CDR3 is 12 amino acids long. The V gene's germline CDR1 is PRHDT and CDR2 FYEKMQ (reference sequence). V was shortened by 3 bases and J by 5 bases, with 7 bases between the two germline ends. The CDR3 DNA reads as TGTGCCAGCAGCTTCGGGGGGACTGAAGCTTTCTTT. It translates to CASSFGGTEAFF.

This clone occurred once. The CDR3 DNA is TGTGCCAGCAGCCGGGGAACTCTGGCCACCCCCTCCTACGAGCAGTACTTC. It yields the protein CASSRGTLATPSYEQYF. The rearrangement links TRBV14 to TRBJ2-7; D is unresolved. Germline loops: CDR1 SGHDN, CDR2 FVKESK. V was pared by 4 bases and J by 0 bases, with 19 bases between. The CDR3 is made up of 17 amino acids.

This clone was detected once. The CDR3 sequence is CASSLVGMGGEQFF. CDR3 DNA: TGTGCCAGCAGTTTGGTCGGAATGGGGGGTGAGCAGTTCTTC. The chain uses TRBV28 and TRBJ2-1, with D perhaps TRBD2 (6 bases). The CDR3 contains 14 residues. Germline loops: CDR1 MDHEN, CDR2 SYDVKM. Between the trimmed V and J ends, which lost 3 bases and 9 bases, there was a span of 15 bases.

The V gene is TRBV19, the J gene TRBJ1-5; TRBD1 matches 7 bases. CDR1 LNHDA and CDR2 SQIVND come from the germline V gene (reference sequence). The CDR3 covers 15 residues. Trimming removed 2 bases from V and 4 bases from J; junction bases left unmatched: 5. Written as DNA, the CDR3 is TGTGCCAGTAGTATATTGGGGGACAGTAATCAGCCCCAGCATTTT. This translates into CASSILGDSNQPQHF.

This rearrangement joins TRBV28 to TRBJ2-5, with 10 bases lining up with TRBD1. This CDR3 comprises 16 residues. The trim removed 6 bases at V and 1 base at J, leaving 8 bases unmatched. Germline V lookup: CDR1 MDHEN, CDR2 SYDVKM. The DNA for the CDR3 is TGTGCCAGCAGAAACCCCGGGACAGGGGCCCAAGAGACCCAGTACTTC. Encoded protein: CASRNPGTGAQETQYF. Full variable domain (rest looked up from reference TRBV28 and TRBJ2-5): DVKVTQSSRYLVKRTGEKVFLECVQDMDHENMFWYRQDPGLGLRLIYFSYDVKMKEKGDIPEGYSVSREKKERFSLILESASTNQTSMYLCASRNPGTGAQETQYFGPGTRLLVL.